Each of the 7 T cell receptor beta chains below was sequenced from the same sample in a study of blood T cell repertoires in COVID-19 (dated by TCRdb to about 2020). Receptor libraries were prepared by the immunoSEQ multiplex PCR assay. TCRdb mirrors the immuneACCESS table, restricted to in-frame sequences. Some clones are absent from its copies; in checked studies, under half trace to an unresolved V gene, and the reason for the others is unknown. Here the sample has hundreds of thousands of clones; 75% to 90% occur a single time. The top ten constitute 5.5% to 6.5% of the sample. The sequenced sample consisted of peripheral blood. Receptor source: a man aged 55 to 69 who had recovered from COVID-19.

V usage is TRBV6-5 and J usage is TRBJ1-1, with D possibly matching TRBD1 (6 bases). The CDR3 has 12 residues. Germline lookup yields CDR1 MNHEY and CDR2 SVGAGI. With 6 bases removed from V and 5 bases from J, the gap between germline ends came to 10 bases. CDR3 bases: TGTGCCAGCAGACAGGGAGGGACTGAAGCTTTCTTT. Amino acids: CASRQGGTEAFF.

As DNA, the CDR3 is TGTGCCAGCAGTACAGGGACCTCTGGAAACACCATATATTTT. Amino acids: CASSTGTSGNTIYF. This rearrangement joins TRBV2 to TRBJ1-3; D is perhaps TRBD1 (6 bases). The germline CDR1 and CDR2 sequences are SNHLY and FYNNEI. This CDR3 is built from 14 residues. V lost 5 bases and J lost 0, with 8 bases in between.

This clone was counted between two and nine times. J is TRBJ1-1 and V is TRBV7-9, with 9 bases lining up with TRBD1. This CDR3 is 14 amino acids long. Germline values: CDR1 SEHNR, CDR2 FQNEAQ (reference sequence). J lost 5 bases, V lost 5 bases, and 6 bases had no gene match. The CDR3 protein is CASSPWTGATEAFF. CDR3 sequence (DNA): TGTGCCAGCAGCCCATGGACAGGGGCGACTGAAGCTTTCTTT. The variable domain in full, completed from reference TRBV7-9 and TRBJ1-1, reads DTGVSQNPRHKITKRGQNVTFRCDPISEHNRLYWYRQTLGQGPEFLTYFQNEAQLEKSRLLSDRFSAERPKGSFSTLEIQRTEQGDSAMYLCASSPWTGATEAFFGQGTRLTVV.

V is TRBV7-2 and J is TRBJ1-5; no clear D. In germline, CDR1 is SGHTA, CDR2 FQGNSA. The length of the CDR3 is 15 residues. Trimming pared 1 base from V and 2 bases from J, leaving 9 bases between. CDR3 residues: CASSLVAVGNQPQHF. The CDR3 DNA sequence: TGTGCCAGCAGCTTAGTAGCGGTGGGCAATCAGCCCCAGCATTTT. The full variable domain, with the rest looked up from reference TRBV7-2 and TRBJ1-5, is GAGVSQSPSNKVTEKGKDVELRCDPISGHTALYWYRQSLGQGLEFLIYFQGNSAPDKSGLPSDRFSAERTGGSVSTLTIQRTQQEDSAVYLCASSLVAVGNQPQHFGDGTRLSIL.

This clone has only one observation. The CDR3 DNA is TGTGCCAGCTCACCTGCTAGCATGAATGAGCAGTTCTTC. Encoded protein: CASSPASMNEQFF. The V and J genes are TRBV18 and TRBJ2-1; maybe TRBD2 (5 bases). There are 13 residues in the CDR3. Germline CDR1 reads KGHSH; CDR2 reads LQKENI. With 3 bases removed from V and 7 bases from J, the gap between germline ends came to 10 bases.

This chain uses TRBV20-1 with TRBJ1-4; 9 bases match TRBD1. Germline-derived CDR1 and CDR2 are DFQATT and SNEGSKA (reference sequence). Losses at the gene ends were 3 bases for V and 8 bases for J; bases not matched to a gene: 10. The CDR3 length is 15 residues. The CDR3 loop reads CSASEPQGAREKLFF. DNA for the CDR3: TGCAGTGCTAGTGAACCACAGGGGGCGCGAGAAAAACTGTTTTTT.

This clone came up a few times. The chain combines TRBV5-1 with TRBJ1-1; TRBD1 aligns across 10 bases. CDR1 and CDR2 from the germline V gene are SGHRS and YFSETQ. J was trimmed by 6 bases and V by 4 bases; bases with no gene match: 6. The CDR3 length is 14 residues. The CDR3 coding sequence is TGCGCCAGCAGCGGGACAGGGGTTCGGTCTGAAGCTTTCTTT. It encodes CASSGTGVRSEAFF.